This T cell receptor beta chain was recorded in a study of shared clonotypes between healthy human individuals. Study-wide context: With ages of 18 to 49, the donors were two women and a few men.

With 6 bases removed from V and 5 bases from J, the gap between germline ends came to 7 bases. This CDR3 contains 11 residues. Germline CDR1 reads SGHAT; CDR2 reads FQNNGV. Sequencing was at deep level. Around 29,000 T cell genomes, or approximately 280 ng DNA, went into unsorted PBMC replicate PCRs. Source study methods: There were no quality scores in the junction-only immunoSEQ sequences, so filtering differed. Method: immunoSEQ multiplex PCR; TCRdb's copy keeps in-frame clones and lacks some. V, J and clone size derive from that table, while D and trimming were established from the DNA sequence. This table has some 500,000 clones, approximately 71% appearing once.

This TCR came from a woman in her forties in good health. Some clones in this sample may be carry-over from other donors' samples. The source material was PBMCs. The chain has TRBV11-2 and TRBJ2-5; D is ambiguous. This CDR3 is CASREGETQYF. The CDR3 DNA reads TGTGCCAGCAGAGAAGGGGAGACCCAGTACTTC.